A selection of T cell receptor beta chains follows, all from one sample in a study of STAT5B mutations in CD4+ large granular lymphocyte leukemia. Profiling relied on immunoSEQ multiplex PCR, and the TCRdb table lists in-frame clones only, not all of them. Seen here are nearly 35,000 clones, 70% to 90% observed once, and the top ten hold less than 3.5%. Sequencing was done on a sample of CD4+ T cells from blood buffy coats. The source of these receptors is a human donor in good health. Each CDR3 is given without its conserved first and last residue. The order of the fields is J gene, clone size, V gene, CDR3 protein. Size is omitted from some rows. Given values are once, few, many or a class for expanded clones.

J gene: TRBJ2-3; clone size: NA; V gene: TRBV7-7; CDR3 protein: ASSIGGGTDTQY
J gene: TRBJ2-1; clone size: NA; V gene: TRBV6-6; CDR3 protein: ASSYSMGREQF
J gene: TRBJ2-5; clone size: NA; V gene: TRBV25-1; CDR3 protein: ASSDLRGETQY
J gene: TRBJ1-3; clone size: NA; V gene: TRBV18; CDR3 protein: ASSPQDRRGGNTIY
J gene: TRBJ2-5; clone size: NA; V gene: TRBV5-5; CDR3 protein: ASSLVRGLETQY
J gene: TRBJ1-2; clone size: NA; V gene: TRBV15; CDR3 protein: ATSRDLGRLGGYT
J gene: TRBJ1-1; clone size: NA; V gene: TRBV19; CDR3 protein: ASSTQRAEAF
J gene: TRBJ2-3; clone size: NA; V gene: TRBV4-1; CDR3 protein: ASSLSSTDTQY
J gene: TRBJ2-5; clone size: NA; V gene: TRBV28; CDR3 protein: ASSSDAETQY
J gene: NA; clone size: NA; V gene: TRBV7-8; CDR3 protein: ASSDRDGWDEQY
J gene: TRBJ1-2; clone size: NA; V gene: TRBV5-4; CDR3 protein: ASSLDGEGEGYT
J gene: TRBJ2-1; clone size: NA; V gene: TRBV7-8; CDR3 protein: ASCGTGNNEQF
J gene: TRBJ2-7; clone size: once; V gene: TRBV6-1; CDR3 protein: ASSALAGYAASYEQY
J gene: TRBJ2-2; clone size: NA; V gene: TRBV5-1; CDR3 protein: ASSFGTSCTGELF
J gene: TRBJ1-2; clone size: once; V gene: TRBV6-6; CDR3 protein: ASSSQAGYT
J gene: TRBJ2-7; clone size: NA; V gene: TRBV5-6; CDR3 protein: ASSLQGYEQY
J gene: TRBJ1-2; clone size: NA; V gene: TRBV20-1; CDR3 protein: SFYDNYGYT
J gene: TRBJ2-1; clone size: NA; V gene: TRBV27; CDR3 protein: ASSIGLAGVMDEQF
J gene: TRBJ2-7; clone size: NA; V gene: TRBV19; CDR3 protein: ASRRGGSNYEQY
J gene: TRBJ2-2; clone size: once; V gene: TRBV5-6; CDR3 protein: ASSDGRTGWTGELF
J gene: TRBJ2-7; clone size: NA; V gene: TRBV14; CDR3 protein: ASSPTGLYEQY
J gene: TRBJ1-1; clone size: NA; V gene: TRBV6-6; CDR3 protein: ASSPQGPDTEAF
J gene: TRBJ1-2; clone size: NA; V gene: TRBV7-8; CDR3 protein: ASSLIVGTGVIGGYT
J gene: TRBJ1-3; clone size: NA; V gene: TRBV15; CDR3 protein: ATSRDWMRGASGNTIY
J gene: TRBJ2-1; clone size: NA; V gene: TRBV11-2; CDR3 protein: ASSPGGQGRNEQF
J gene: TRBJ2-1; clone size: NA; V gene: TRBV6-6; CDR3 protein: ASSGYVEQF
J gene: TRBJ1-5; clone size: few; V gene: TRBV19; CDR3 protein: ASSGGQGANQPQH
J gene: TRBJ2-3; clone size: NA; V gene: TRBV19; CDR3 protein: ASSMNRGSGSRDTQY
J gene: TRBJ2-7; clone size: NA; V gene: TRBV10-3; CDR3 protein: AISESDKVKQY
J gene: TRBJ1-4; clone size: once; V gene: TRBV11-2; CDR3 protein: ASSYGTGPEKLF
J gene: TRBJ1-2; clone size: NA; V gene: TRBV19; CDR3 protein: ASSMGRSYGYT